The 30 T cell receptor beta chains given below trace back to one sample, sequenced in a study of blood T cell repertoires in COVID-19. Clones were read by immunoSEQ multiplex PCR, and TCRdb kept only the in-frame ones, dropping some. Of fewer than 200,000 clones listed, 81% are singletons. The sample was peripheral blood. The source is a woman of 80 years or more with COVID-19, enrolled during active disease.

The chain employs TRBV5-1 and TRBJ2-5, with TRBD2 matching 14 bases. V lost 4 bases, J lost 5 bases, and 10 bases stayed unmatched. The CDR3 sequence is 17 residues long. Germline CDR1 and CDR2: SGHRS and YFSETQ. The CDR3 nucleotides read TGCGCCAGCAGCACCGAGACTAGCGGGGGGGCCGGGGAGACCCAGTACTTC. Translating gives CASSTETSGGAGETQYF.

This sequence joins TRBV5-1 and TRBJ2-3, with TRBD2 identical over 7 bases. V lost 7 bases, J lost 7 bases, and 6 bases stayed unmatched. Germline V gene lookup returns CDR1 SGHRS and CDR2 YFSETQ. The CDR3 is 12 amino acids. CDR3 DNA: TGCGCCAGCGCGAGTAGCGGGCATACGCAGTATTTT. Protein: CASASSGHTQYF.

As DNA, the CDR3 is TGTGCCAGCAGTGAGGCGTTTCTAGCGGGGCACACAGATACGCAGTATTTT. Protein product: CASSEAFLAGHTDTQYF. The chain employs TRBV2 and TRBJ2-3; 9 bases map to TRBD2. V gave up 3 bases and J gave up 2 bases; unmatched junction bases: 9. The CDR3 sequence is 17 residues long. The germline V gene encodes CDR1 SNHLY and CDR2 FYNNEI.

This clone appeared once. Here the CDR3 DNA reads TGCGCCAGCAGCTTGGGACAGTCGCATTTGGGTGGCTACACCTTC. This translates into CASSLGQSHLGGYTF. The chain is built from TRBV5-1 and TRBJ1-2, with D perhaps TRBD1 (5 bases). Trimming shortened V by 0 bases and J by 7 bases, and 16 bases separated the two germline ends. This CDR3 has 15 amino acids. Germline loops: CDR1 SGHRS, CDR2 YFSETQ.

The chain uses TRBV3-1 (or the pseudogene TRBV3-2) and TRBJ2-3; tentatively, D is TRBD2 (6 bases). The V and J ends lost 5 bases and 3 bases respectively, with 15 bases between them. Per the germline V gene, CDR1 is LGHDT and CDR2 is YNNKEL (reference sequence). The CDR3 is 15 amino acids. CDR3 DNA: TGTGCCAGCAGCTGGATAGCGGACTTAACAGATACGCAGTATTTT. Translated: CASSWIADLTDTQYF.

In this sample, this clone turned up a few times. The rearrangement joins TRBV27 to TRBJ2-7; 8 nucleotides agree with TRBD2. Germline V gene lookup returns CDR1 MNHEY and CDR2 SMNVEV (reference sequence). CDR3 length equals 15 residues. The J segment lost 3 bases and the V segment lost 3 bases, leaving 7 bases of the junction unmatched. CDR3 region: CASSFRSSGFYEQYF. The CDR3 DNA follows: TGTGCCAGCAGTTTTCGTTCTAGCGGGTTCTACGAGCAGTACTTC.

V usage is TRBV3-1 (or the pseudogene TRBV3-2) and J usage is TRBJ2-1; 10 nucleotides line up with TRBD1. The trim removed 4 bases at V and 4 bases at J, leaving 4 bases unmatched. The germline gives CDR1 LGHDT, CDR2 YNNKEL (reference sequence). The CDR3 runs to 15 residues. The CDR3 DNA follows: TGTGCCAGCAGCCGGGGACAGGGGAGGTACAATGAGCAGTTCTTC. It encodes CASSRGQGRYNEQFF.

CDR3 protein: CASSLWPGAGAEAFF. Written as DNA, the CDR3 is TGTGCCAGCAGCCTATGGCCGGGTGCGGGCGCTGAAGCTTTCTTT. This rearrangement joins TRBV7-9 to TRBJ1-1, with D uncertain. The ends were cut back, 5 bases at V and 6 bases at J, with 19 bases in the middle. Germline V CDR1 and CDR2: SEHNR, FQNEAQ (reference sequence). The CDR3 is made up of 15 amino acids.

V gene TRBV7-9 combines with J gene TRBJ2-3; D unclear. The CDR3 extends over 11 amino acids. CDR1 is SEHNR, CDR2 FQNEAQ, per germline (reference sequence). V gave up 10 bases and J gave up 2 bases, with 7 bases separating them. Here the CDR3 DNA reads TGTGCCACATCAATCACAGATACGCAGTATTTT. Translation: CATSITDTQYF.

The chain joins TRBV5-4 to TRBJ2-7; 9 nucleotides align to TRBD2. V lost 4 bases to trimming and J lost 0 bases; unmatched junction nucleotides: 5. This CDR3 has 15 amino acids. Germline-derived CDR1 and CDR2 are SGHNT and YYREEE (reference sequence). DNA for the CDR3: TGTGCCAGCAGCAAAAGCGGGGGGAGCTCCTACGAGCAGTACTTC. This sequence encodes CASSKSGGSSYEQYF.

The CDR3 bases are TGTGCCAGCAGAAAAGACCGACAGATTGGTCAAGAGACCCAGTACTTC. Translation: CASRKDRQIGQETQYF. V gene TRBV7-2 combines with J gene TRBJ2-5; a weak D match, TRBD1 (5 bases). The CDR3 has 16 residues. Germline lookup yields CDR1 SGHTA and CDR2 FQGNSA. Trimming left V 6 bases short and J 2 bases short, with 19 bases between.

The V and J genes are TRBV9 and TRBJ2-2; weak D call: TRBD2 (5 bases). Germline values: CDR1 SGDLS, CDR2 YYNGEE. Trimming pared 5 bases from V and 5 bases from J, leaving 7 bases between. There are 12 residues in the CDR3. CDR3 sequence: CASRAVTGELFF. The CDR3 bases are TGTGCCAGCAGAGCGGTTACCGGGGAGCTGTTTTTT.

This clone was counted once. V usage is TRBV28 and J usage is TRBJ1-2; TRBD1 is a possible D gene (6 bases). The V end was cut by 5 bases, the J end by 3 bases, with 13 bases between. CDR3 length equals 14 residues. The germline V gene encodes CDR1 MDHEN and CDR2 SYDVKM. CDR3 sequence reads: CASSLEGQYYGYTF. The DNA of the CDR3 is TGTGCCAGCAGTCTCGAAGGACAGTACTATGGCTACACCTTC.

The rearrangement joins TRBV19 to TRBJ1-2; D is uncertain. This CDR3 region has 17 residues. The V end was cut by 7 bases, the J end by 1 base, with 22 bases between. The germline V gene has CDR1 LNHDA and CDR2 SQIVND (reference sequence). This chain's CDR3 is CASTPDGRGWGNYGYTF. In nucleotides, the CDR3 is TGTGCCAGTACCCCCGACGGGCGGGGTTGGGGTAACTATGGCTACACCTTC.

This clone has more than one count but fewer than ten. V gene TRBV5-1 combines with J gene TRBJ2-5, with 8 bases lining up with TRBD1. CDR1 is SGHRS and CDR2 is YFSETQ in the germline V gene. The CDR3 runs 15 residues. Trimming at V came to 4 bases and at J to 4 bases, leaving 9 bases not matched to a gene. CDR3: CASSVPEQGGETQYF. The CDR3, as DNA: TGCGCCAGCAGCGTGCCCGAACAGGGGGGAGAGACCCAGTACTTC.

This clone was seen only once. V gene TRBV27 combines with J gene TRBJ1-5, with D tentatively TRBD1 (5 bases). V was shortened by 5 bases and J by 3 bases, with 11 bases between the two germline ends. Germline CDR1 is MNHEY and CDR2 is SMNVEV (reference sequence). This CDR3 is 14 amino acids long. The CDR3 DNA reads TGTGCCAGCAGTGTTTTAGGGGCCAATCAGCCCCAGCATTTT. Amino acids: CASSVLGANQPQHF.

The rearrangement links TRBV28 to TRBJ1-2; no clear D. Germline CDR1 MDHEN, CDR2 SYDVKM. V lost 10 bases and J 12 bases, leaving 18 bases between the germline ends. The CDR3 loop spans 11 amino acids. The CDR3 loop is CATSVNSINTF. The CDR3 DNA reads as TGTGCCACCTCCGTTAACAGTATTAACACCTTC.

V and J are TRBV4-1 and TRBJ1-2; the match to TRBD1 covers 7 bases. Germline CDR1 MGHRA, CDR2 YSYEKL. Trimming took 4 bases from V and 4 from J; bases not matched to a gene: 12. CDR3 length: 16 residues. The DNA for the CDR3 is TGCGCCAGCAGCCTAATTTCCGGGACAGACCCCTATGGCTACACCTTC. This gives the protein CASSLISGTDPYGYTF.

This clone was counted between two and nine times. The chain employs TRBV18 and TRBJ2-1; 10 bases are shared with TRBD1. CDR3 length: 15 amino acids. J gave up 7 bases and V 3 bases, and 6 bases lay outside the gene matches. CDR1 is KGHSH, CDR2 LQKENI, per germline. The CDR3 sequence is CASSPGQGGVNEQFF. The CDR3 region has the DNA TGTGCCAGCTCACCTGGACAGGGGGGGGTTAATGAGCAGTTCTTC.

The chain has TRBV13 and TRBJ1-4; D ambiguous. V was pared by 0 bases and J by 7 bases, with 6 bases between. The CDR3 totals 13 residues. Germline loops: CDR1 PRHDT, CDR2 FYEKMQ (reference sequence). The CDR3 loop is CASSLGRGEKLFF. Here the CDR3 DNA reads TGTGCCAGCAGCTTAGGCCGGGGTGAAAAACTGTTTTTT. Complete variable domain (other parts from reference TRBV13 and TRBJ1-4): AAGVIQSPRHLIKEKRETATLKCYPIPRHDTVYWYQQGPGQDPQFLISFYEKMQSDKGSIPDRFSAQQFSDYHSELNMSSLELGDSALYFCASSLGRGEKLFFGSGTQLSVL.

The J gene is TRBJ2-7, the V gene TRBV5-4, with 10 positions matching TRBD2. The germline CDR1 and CDR2 sequences are SGHNT and YYREEE (reference sequence). The CDR3 runs to 16 residues. V shed 0 bases, J shed 2 bases, and the junction held 5 bases outside the gene matches. CDR3 in DNA: TGTGCCAGCAGCTTGGGGAGCGGGGGGGCCCCCTACGAGCAGTACTTC. Protein product: CASSLGSGGAPYEQYF.

In its sample, this clone was seen once. The rearrangement joins TRBV19 to TRBJ2-3; perhaps TRBD1 as D (5 bases). This CDR3 contains 14 residues. Trimming left V 7 bases short and J 3 bases short, with 14 bases between. Germline lookup yields CDR1 LNHDA and CDR2 SQIVND (reference sequence). The CDR3 nucleotides read TGTGCCAGTACGAGGCAGGGATGGACAGATACGCAGTATTTT. Translation gives CASTRQGWTDTQYF.

The table lists this clone with a count of one. The J gene is TRBJ2-1, the V gene TRBV14; possible D gene TRBD2, 6 bases. Germline lookup yields CDR1 SGHDN and CDR2 FVKESK. This CDR3 contains 13 residues. Trimming stripped 3 bases from V and 4 bases from J, with 7 bases between. Here the CDR3 reads CASSQGLYNEQFF. The CDR3 DNA reads TGTGCCAGCAGCCAGGGACTTTACAATGAGCAGTTCTTC.

This clone was observed a few times. This chain joins TRBV5-1 and TRBJ1-2; unclear D gene. The ends were cut back, 0 bases at V and 6 bases at J, with 12 bases in the middle. Per the germline V gene, CDR1 is SGHRS and CDR2 is YFSETQ. The CDR3 length is 14 residues. CDR3 protein: CASSLDRPEDGYTF. The CDR3 bases are TGCGCCAGCAGCTTGGATCGTCCGGAGGATGGCTACACCTTC.

The chain recombines TRBV28 with TRBJ1-3, with 8 bases identical to TRBD1. Germline values: CDR1 MDHEN, CDR2 SYDVKM. This CDR3 spans 17 amino acids. The J segment lost 0 bases and the V segment lost 6 bases, leaving 10 bases of the junction unmatched. CDR3 sequence reads: CASRTAGGAGSGNTIYF. The CDR3 DNA follows: TGTGCCAGCAGGACAGCAGGGGGCGCGGGCTCTGGAAACACCATATATTTT. The variable domain in full, with the rest retrieved from reference TRBV28 and TRBJ1-3, is DVKVTQSSRYLVKRTGEKVFLECVQDMDHENMFWYRQDPGLGLRLIYFSYDVKMKEKGDIPEGYSVSREKKERFSLILESASTNQTSMYLCASRTAGGAGSGNTIYFGEGSWLTVV.

V is TRBV12-3 or TRBV12-4 and J is TRBJ2-7; 8 bases fit TRBD2. This CDR3 contains 13 residues. V gave up 6 bases and J gave up 2 bases; unmatched junction bases: 3. This CDR3 is CASSSGGPYEQYF. The CDR3 DNA is TGTGCCAGCAGCTCGGGGGGGCCCTACGAGCAGTACTTC.

The chain links TRBV29-1 to TRBJ2-5; 8 positions match TRBD2. The length of the CDR3 is 14 residues. J was trimmed by 5 bases and V by 0 bases; bases with no gene match: 5. Per the germline V gene, CDR1 is SQVTM and CDR2 is ANQGSEA. CDR3 nucleotides: TGCAGCGTTGAAGATCGGGGGGGAGTTGAGACCCAGTACTTC. It yields the protein CSVEDRGGVETQYF.

CDR3 nucleotide sequence: TGTGCCAGCAGCCCTCCGGGGCCAGGAGGGACTGAAGCTTTCTTT. This codes for CASSPPGPGGTEAFF. The V and J genes are TRBV3-1 (or the pseudogene TRBV3-2) and TRBJ1-1, with D possibly TRBD1 on 5 matching bases. The germline gives CDR1 LGHDT, CDR2 YNNKEL (reference sequence). The CDR3 spans 15 residues. V was trimmed by 4 bases and J by 5 bases, leaving 17 bases between them.

The rearrangement links TRBV3-1 (or the pseudogene TRBV3-2) to TRBJ2-1; 8 nucleotides match TRBD2. This CDR3 spans 16 amino acids. Germline V CDR1 and CDR2: LGHDT, YNNKEL (reference sequence). Trimming removed 0 bases from V and 8 bases from J; junction bases left unmatched: 9. The CDR3 spells CASSQESSGRRDEQFF. Written as DNA, the CDR3 is TGTGCCAGCAGCCAAGAATCCAGCGGGAGACGGGATGAGCAGTTCTTC.

The chain employs TRBV6-5 and TRBJ2-7; a weak D match, TRBD1 (5 bases). Germline CDR1 MNHEY, CDR2 SVGAGI. Trimming took 6 bases from V and 3 from J, leaving 12 bases between them. The CDR3 is 13 amino acids. The chain's CDR3 is CASSDDRSYEQYF. The CDR3 coding sequence is TGTGCCAGCAGCGACGACAGAAGCTACGAGCAGTACTTC.